The source of this T cell receptor (beta chain) is a study of cytomegalovirus exposure and HLA in healthy donors. Primers included in the PCR were 60 Vbeta and 13 Jbeta primers. Generated by immunoSEQ multiplex PCR, the TCRdb table keeps only in-frame clones and is missing some. The sample contains tens of thousands of clones, 82% of which appear only once. Trimming took 5 bases from V and 1 from J, leaving 9 bases between them. The CDR3 extends over 15 amino acids. From germline, CDR1 is LNHDA and CDR2 SQIVND (reference sequence). Comment on this clone: The antigen is undetermined.

Study observations and caveats: An analysis done earlier found most TCR beta V segments productive about 90% or about 30% of the time.

The clonotype originates from a woman aged 18-29 years in good health and CMV-seropositive. The chain links TRBV19 to TRBJ2-6; possible D gene TRBD2, 5 bases. The sample consisted of PBMCs. As DNA, the CDR3 is TGTGCCAGTAGTCATCGGGGATCTGGGGCCAACGTCCTGACTTTC. It encodes CASSHRGSGANVLTF. Supplemented by reference TRBV19 and TRBJ2-6, the full variable domain reads DGGITQSPKYLFRKEGQNVTLSCEQNLNHDAMYWYRQDPGQGLRLIYYSQIVNDFQKGDIAEGYSVSREKKESFPLTVTSAQKNPTAFYLCASSHRGSGANVLTFGAGSRLTVL.